This is a list of T cell receptor beta chains from one sample in a study of blood T cell repertoires in COVID-19. Using immunoSEQ multiplex PCR, the repertoire was profiled, and TCRdb retains in-frame clones only, with some absent. This sample has around 170,000 clones, with roughly 83% found just once. Sequencing was carried out using PBMCs or T cells enriched from blood (not recorded which). The receptors derive from a young woman who had recovered from COVID-19. Each CDR3 is given without its conserved first and last residue.

V | CDR3
TRBV7-3 | ASSSGQGRNQPQH
TRBV19 | ASSRGLSGNTIY
TRBV9 | ASSVATHPGANVLT
TRBV4-1 | ASRDSAAGNTIY
TRBV7-9 | ASSLPSGRIPGELF
TRBV6-5 | ASSSQTNRRSNEQF
TRBV30 | AWNQRMESYEQY
TRBV15 | ATSRGLAGVSEQF
TRBV9 | ASRPGNANTGELF
TRBV7-3 | ASSPSGSNEQF
TRBV29-1 | SVAAGSYEQY
TRBV7-9 | ASSLVATEAF
TRBV27 | ASSFRGPSLYDIDTEAF
TRBV7-2 | ASSMYTGEQY
TRBV5-1 | ASSVARDRGLDGYT
TRBV7-2 | ASSLADSNTEAF
TRBV18 | ASSRQTTYEQY